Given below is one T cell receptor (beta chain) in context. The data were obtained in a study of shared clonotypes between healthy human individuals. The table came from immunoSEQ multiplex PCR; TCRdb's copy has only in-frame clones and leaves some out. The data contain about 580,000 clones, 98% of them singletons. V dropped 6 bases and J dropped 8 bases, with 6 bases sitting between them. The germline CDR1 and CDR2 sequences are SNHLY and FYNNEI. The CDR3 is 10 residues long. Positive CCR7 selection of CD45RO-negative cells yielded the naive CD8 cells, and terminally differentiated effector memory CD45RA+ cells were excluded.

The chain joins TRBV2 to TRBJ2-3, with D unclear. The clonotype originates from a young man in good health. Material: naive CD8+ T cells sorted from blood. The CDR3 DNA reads TGTGCCAGCAGCGGGCGTACGCAGTATTTT. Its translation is CASSGRTQYF.